Presented here are 9 T cell receptor beta chains from one specimen sequenced in a study of blood T cell repertoires in COVID-19. Data came from immunoSEQ multiplex PCR; TCRdb stores just in-frame clones and leaves some out. The profile shows about 86,000 clones, around four fifths of them singletons. Material for sequencing was peripheral blood. Receptor source: a man in his forties or fifties with acute or convalescent COVID-19.

V usage is TRBV4-3 and J usage is TRBJ2-3, with D unresolved. The germline CDR1 and CDR2 sequences are LGHNA and YSLEER. This CDR3 has 15 amino acids. Trimming removed 0 bases from V and 4 bases from J, with 11 bases in between. The CDR3 DNA sequence: TGCGCCAGCAGCCAAGAACCCCACCAGGCAGATACGCAGTATTTT. Amino acid sequence: CASSQEPHQADTQYF.

The chain couples TRBV4-1 to TRBJ1-2; D may be TRBD1 (6 bases). The CDR3 runs to 14 residues. Looked up from germline, CDR1 is MGHRA and CDR2 is YSYEKL. The V end was cut by 2 bases, the J end by 2 bases, with 9 bases between. The CDR3 is CASSQHRENYGYTF. The CDR3 bases are TGCGCCAGCAGCCAACACAGGGAAAACTATGGCTACACCTTC.

The chain employs TRBV6-2 or TRBV6-3 and TRBJ2-7; a weak D match, TRBD2 (6 bases). The V gene lost 4 bases and the J gene lost 0 bases, with 10 bases spanning the gap. There are 14 residues in the CDR3. CDR1 is MNHEY, CDR2 SVGEGT, per germline. The CDR3 here is CASSLTGVSYEQYF. For the CDR3, the DNA is TGTGCCAGCAGTTTGACGGGGGTCTCCTACGAGCAGTACTTC.

This chain links TRBV5-1 with TRBJ2-5; 12 bases are shared with TRBD2. CDR3 size: 14 residues. Unmatched junction bases numbered 1, after V lost 3 bases and J lost 4 bases. Germline V gene data show CDR1 as SGHRS and CDR2 as YFSETQ. In DNA form, the CDR3 reads TGCGCCAGCAGCTCGGGACTAGCGGGAGAGACCCAGTACTTC. Its translation: CASSSGLAGETQYF.

CDR3 residues: CASSSQGWETYNEQFF. Here the CDR3 DNA reads TGTGCCAGCAGCTCACAGGGGTGGGAAACCTACAATGAGCAGTTCTTC. V usage is TRBV13 and J usage is TRBJ2-1; 7 bases are shared with TRBD1. Germline V CDR1 and CDR2: PRHDT, FYEKMQ (reference sequence). The CDR3 consists of 16 residues. The ends lost 4 bases at V and 2 bases at J; junction bases unmatched: 8.

J is TRBJ2-7 and V is TRBV5-1, with D possibly TRBD1 on 5 matching bases. This CDR3 is built from 15 residues. Trimming removed 3 bases at V and 0 bases at J, with 13 bases between. From germline, CDR1 is SGHRS and CDR2 YFSETQ. In nucleotides, the CDR3 is TGCGCCAGCAGCTCCGCAGGGAAGACCTCCTACGAGCAGTACTTC. It translates to CASSSAGKTSYEQYF. The variable domain in full, with the rest retrieved from reference TRBV5-1 and TRBJ2-7, is KAGVTQTPRYLIKTRGQQVTLSCSPISGHRSVSWYQQTPGQGLQFLFEYFSETQRNKGNFPGRFSGRQFSNSRSEMNVSTLELGDSALYLCASSSAGKTSYEQYFGPGTRLTVT.

The chain links TRBV11-2 to TRBJ2-1; TRBD2 matches at 9 bases. V shed 3 bases, J shed 9 bases, and the junction held 21 bases outside the gene matches. The germline gives CDR1 SGHAT, CDR2 FQNNGV. This CDR3 has 19 amino acids. The CDR3 DNA sequence: TGTGCCAGCAGCTTGGGTGCCTTCGCGGGCGGGAGGGCATTCATTGAGCAGTTCTTC. Translated: CASSLGAFAGGRAFIEQFF.

This chain uses TRBV18 with TRBJ2-5; 12 bases match TRBD2. Trimming at V came to 0 bases and at J to 1 base, leaving 3 bases not matched to a gene. Germline V lookup: CDR1 KGHSH, CDR2 LQKENI. The CDR3 runs to 17 residues. Here the CDR3 reads CASSPPGLAGTQETQYF. Here the CDR3 DNA reads TGTGCCAGCTCACCACCAGGACTAGCGGGAACCCAAGAGACCCAGTACTTC. Full variable domain (remainder filled in from reference TRBV18 and TRBJ2-5): NAGVMQNPRHLVRRRGQEARLRCSPMKGHSHVYWYRQLPEEGLKFMVYLQKENIIDESGMPKERFSAEFPKEGPSILRIQQVVRGDSAAYFCASSPPGLAGTQETQYFGPGTRLLVL.

This clone was seen at least ten times. This rearrangement joins TRBV29-1 to TRBJ2-1; 8 bases line up with TRBD2. V gave up 3 bases and J gave up 8 bases; unmatched junction bases: 12. Germline V gene lookup returns CDR1 SQVTM and CDR2 ANQGSEA. CDR3 length equals 15 residues. Written as DNA, the CDR3 is TGCAGCGTTGATGGGACTAGTCATTATTGGGATGAGCAGTTCTTC. Protein product: CSVDGTSHYWDEQFF.